These 14 T cell receptor beta chains share one sample of origin, sequenced in a study of blood T cell repertoires in COVID-19. Here immunoSEQ multiplex PCR was the method, and the copy in TCRdb shows in-frame clones only, minus some. The sample contains under 300,000 clones, about nine tenths of which appear only once. The sample taken for sequencing was peripheral blood. The receptor set was obtained from a young man with COVID-19, enrolled during active disease.

V usage is TRBV7-9 and J usage is TRBJ1-6; TRBD1 is a possible D gene (6 bases). V lost 2 bases and J lost 4, with 15 bases in between. CDR3 size: 17 residues. The germline gives CDR1 SEHNR, CDR2 FQNEAQ (reference sequence). CDR3 region: CASSLSTGQSYNSPLHF. CDR3 in DNA: TGTGCCAGCAGCTTATCGACAGGACAATCTTATAATTCACCCCTCCACTTT.

The chain combines TRBV19 with TRBJ1-2; TRBD1 agrees at 7 bases. The germline gives CDR1 LNHDA, CDR2 SQIVND (reference sequence). The length of the CDR3 is 12 residues. V shed 7 bases, J shed 8 bases, and the junction held 7 bases outside the gene matches. CDR3 nucleotide sequence: TGTGCCAGTAAGGGGGCAGGGGACGGCTACACCTTC. Protein sequence: CASKGAGDGYTF.

The J gene is TRBJ2-1, the V gene TRBV6-2 or TRBV6-3; 7 bases align to TRBD2. In germline, CDR1 is MNHEY, CDR2 SVGEGT. Trimming cost V 5 bases and J 4 bases; bases outside gene matches: 8. The CDR3 is 15 amino acids. The chain's CDR3 is CASSPRSGLYNEQFF. For the CDR3, the DNA is TGTGCCAGCAGTCCCCGTAGCGGGCTTTACAATGAGCAGTTCTTC.

The chain links TRBV6-5 to TRBJ1-1, with a possible D match to TRBD1 (5 bases). Trimming cost V 5 bases and J 1 base, with 14 bases left between them. Germline V gives CDR1 MNHEY, CDR2 SVGAGI. The CDR3 is 15 amino acids. The CDR3, as DNA: TGTGCCAGCAGTAGCGGTCGGGGGGGGAACACTGAAGCTTTCTTT. Residues: CASSSGRGGNTEAFF.

This chain uses TRBV28 with TRBJ2-3, with TRBD2 matching over 10 bases. The CDR3 is 16 amino acids. The V gene's germline CDR1 is MDHEN and CDR2 SYDVKM. The V gene end was trimmed by 2 bases and the J gene end by 1 base; junction bases not matched to a gene: 3. This chain's CDR3 is CASSLGTSGGTDTQYF. CDR3 coding DNA: TGTGCCAGCAGTTTAGGTACTAGCGGGGGCACAGATACGCAGTATTTT.

The table lists this clone with a count of one. The chain couples TRBV6-5 to TRBJ1-4; D remains ambiguous. The CDR3 totals 14 residues. V dropped 6 bases and J dropped 0 bases, with 8 bases sitting between them. Looked up from germline, CDR1 is MNHEY and CDR2 is SVGAGI. The CDR3 nucleotides are TGTGCCAGCAGGAGGGAGACAACTAATGAAAAACTGTTTTTT. This encodes CASRRETTNEKLFF.

The V gene is TRBV29-1, the J gene TRBJ2-1, with D possibly TRBD2 on 6 matching bases. Germline V gene lookup returns CDR1 SQVTM and CDR2 ANQGSEA. The CDR3 contains 11 residues. The V and J ends lost 7 bases and 8 bases respectively, with 12 bases between them. CDR3 bases: TGCAGCGCCCTTTGGGGGGATGAGCAGTTCTTC. Its protein is CSALWGDEQFF.

V and J are TRBV10-3 and TRBJ1-5; D remains ambiguous. CDR1 and CDR2 (germline): ENHRY, SYGVKD. V lost 4 bases, J lost 5 bases, and 6 bases lay in between. The CDR3 loop spans 12 amino acids. The CDR3 reads CAISVEDQPQHF. The CDR3 DNA sequence: TGTGCCATCAGTGTTGAGGATCAGCCCCAGCATTTT.

The gene calls are TRBV6-5 and TRBJ1-1, with unresolved D. Per germline, CDR1 MNHEY and CDR2 SVGAGI. V lost 5 bases and J lost 1, with 8 bases in between. The length of the CDR3 is 13 residues. In DNA, the CDR3 is TGTGCCAGCAGTACCGCGGGGAACACTGAAGCTTTCTTT. The encoded protein is CASSTAGNTEAFF.

The CDR3 reads CASSSTGGANGYTF. CDR3 coding DNA: TGTGCCAGCAGTTCGACAGGGGGCGCGAATGGCTACACCTTC. The chain combines TRBV27 with TRBJ1-2, with 10 bases identical to TRBD1. This CDR3 is 14 amino acids long. Germline-derived CDR1 and CDR2 are MNHEY and SMNVEV (reference sequence). Trimming at V came to 4 bases and at J to 6 bases, leaving 5 bases not matched to a gene.

This chain connects TRBV25-1 to TRBJ1-4; tentatively, D is TRBD1 (5 bases). The CDR3 consists of 13 residues. With 1 base removed from V and 8 bases from J, the gap between germline ends came to 8 bases. From germline, CDR1 is MGHDK and CDR2 SYGVNS. Here the CDR3 DNA reads TGTGCCAGCAGTGAATTGGAGGGGGAAAAACTGTTTTTT. Residues: CASSELEGEKLFF.

The chain links TRBV5-4 to TRBJ1-5; weak D call: TRBD1 (5 bases). CDR3 size: 14 residues. Per germline, CDR1 SGHNT and CDR2 YYREEE (reference sequence). Trimming pared 0 bases from V and 7 bases from J, leaving 11 bases between. In DNA form, the CDR3 reads TGTGCCAGCAGCTTGGGGGGGGGTGGCCAGCCCCAGCATTTT. This codes for CASSLGGGGQPQHF.

The count of this clone is one. The chain links TRBV2 to TRBJ1-6; the D gene is possibly TRBD1 (6 bases). V shed 6 bases and J shed 8 bases, with 14 bases lying between them. Germline-derived CDR1 and CDR2 are SNHLY and FYNNEI. The CDR3 length is 14 residues. CDR3 sequence: CASSYTRGHSPLHF. Written as DNA, the CDR3 is TGTGCCAGCAGCTACACCAGGGGTCATTCACCCCTCCACTTT.

This clone has a single count. The gene calls are TRBV10-2 and TRBJ2-2, with 12 bases that match TRBD2. Germline CDR1 and CDR2: WSHSY and SAAADI. The V segment lost 4 bases and the J segment 3 bases; nucleotides outside the gene matches: 6. This CDR3 contains 17 residues. CDR3 coding DNA: TGCGCCAGCAGTGCACTAGCGGGGGGTGATGACACCGGGGAGCTGTTTTTT. Its translation is CASSALAGGDDTGELFF.